One and the same sample provided the 3 T cell receptor beta chains below, sequenced in a study of T cells after yellow fever vaccination. TCRdb fed the 5' RACE reads into MiXCR, producing one record per CDR3 protein. This table has about 580,000 distinct CDR3 sequences, around 16% appearing once. The input for sequencing was PBMCs, taken around 5 days after the first yellow fever vaccination. The receptors here all came from a man aged 18 to 30 who received the YFV17D yellow fever vaccine.

The chain uses TRBV6-2 or TRBV6-3 and TRBJ2-5; 12 nucleotides match TRBD2. The CDR3 has 16 amino acids. The germline V gene encodes CDR1 MNHEY and CDR2 SVGEGT. The junction had 6 bases not matched to a gene; V was cut back by 2 bases and J by 5 bases. The CDR3 region is CASSYLAGGPLETQYF. The DNA of the CDR3 is TGTGCCAGCAGTTACCTAGCGGGGGGGCCCCTTGAGACCCAGTACTTC.

The rearrangement uses TRBV7-9 and TRBJ2-5, with D hard to call. Germline V gene data show CDR1 as SEHNR and CDR2 as FQNEAQ (reference sequence). V lost 0 bases and J 5 bases, leaving 10 bases between the germline ends. This CDR3 contains 14 residues. The CDR3 region is CASSLAPDRETQYF. The CDR3, as DNA: TGTGCCAGCAGCTTAGCGCCAGACCGGGAGACCCAGTACTTC.

The rearrangement links TRBV6-1 to TRBJ2-7; D is uncertain. Trimming took off 5 bases at V and 2 bases at J, with 16 bases between the two ends. The CDR3 sequence is 15 residues long. Germline-derived CDR1 and CDR2 are MNHNS and SASEGT. The CDR3: CASSPRSKATYEQYV. CDR3 DNA: TGTGCCAGCAGTCCCCGGTCCAAGGCTACCTACGAGCAGTACGTC.